The clone carrying this TCR beta chain was detected a few times. What it binds is unknown. These data come from a study of beta chain features in type 1 diabetes. Of the isolated RNA, all was reverse transcribed, and so the sequenced material was expressed TCRB transcripts. Only in-frame clones appear in the TCRdb table, and some are missing; sequencing was by immunoSEQ multiplex PCR. The sample holds roughly 300,000 clones; approximately 8% are singletons and the top ten take less than 0.45%. The CDR3 runs to 16 residues. Notes on the study in general: Among type 1 diabetes patients, VDJ junctions had fewer insertions and more deletions.

Material for sequencing was central memory CD4+ T cells from blood. The sequence derives from a woman under 30 in good health. The chain links TRBV21-1 to TRBJ1-1. TRBV21-1 is designated a pseudogene. DNA for the CDR3: TGTGCCAGTCGCCCCCTTCGGGGGCTTTTGAACACTGAAGCTTTCTTT. Its translation is CASRPLRGLLNTEAFF.